These 32 T cell receptor beta chains originate from one sample sequenced in a study of tumor and adjacent non-tumor tissue in lung cancer. This sample's RNA came from whole unsorted tissue. The normal lung tissue was taken more than 3 cm from the tumor edge. A modified ARM-PCR protocol with three rounds of nested PCR amplified TCRbeta. TCRdb used MiXCR to reprocess the multiplex PCR reads, holding one entry per CDR3 protein. Among over 80,000 distinct CDR3 sequences, roughly 80% were seen once, and the ten largest hold 30%. Sequencing used distant non-tumor lung tissue. These receptors were collected from a man aged 55 to 69 with small cell lung cancer.

As for this clonotype: This CDR3 is missing its conserved last phenylalanine or tryptophan, likely due to a read error. The DNA is left out, because the CDR3 cannot be placed on it with certainty; the CDR3 is given as TCRdb lists it. J is TRBJ1-2 and V is TRBV4-2. Germline V gene sequence: CDR1 LGHNA, CDR2 YNFKEQ. The CDR3 has 15 amino acids, counting both end residues. The CDR3 is CASSQYDEGSYGYTL.

This clonotype was picked up one time. A much larger clone differs from this one at a single base, so this may be a read error. V and J are TRBV28 and TRBJ1-1, with D possibly being TRBD1 (5 bases). The CDR3 sequence is 14 residues long. The V gene's germline CDR1 is MDHEN and CDR2 SYDVKM. CDR3 in DNA: TGTGCCAGCAGTTTGCCGACAGAGGACACTGAAACTTTCTTT. Amino acid sequence: CASSLPTEDTETFF.

Comments on this clonotype: An end of the junction does not agree with germline; a read error may underlie this. J is TRBJ1-2 and V is TRBV6-1; no firm D call. Germline-derived CDR1 and CDR2 are MNHNS and SASEGT. The CDR3 totals 13 residues. CDR3 coding DNA: TGTGCCAGCAGTTGGACGACGAAGTATGGCTATACCTTC. It yields the protein CASSWTTKYGYTF.

This chain uses TRBV5-5 with TRBJ1-6, with no clear D. The CDR3 sequence is 16 residues long. The germline V gene encodes CDR1 SGHKS and CDR2 YYEKEE (reference sequence). The ends were cut back, 8 bases at V and 3 bases at J, with 18 bases in the middle. The CDR3: CASGGRMNGYNSPLHF. CDR3 nucleotides: TGTGCCAGTGGCGGACGGATGAATGGCTATAATTCACCCCTCCACTTT.

Comment on this clonotype: Just one base apart from a much larger clone, this may be a read error. This chain links TRBV29-1 with TRBJ2-3; D might be TRBD1 (6 bases). The J call is in doubt because the DNA end fits TRBJ1-5 better. Germline lookup yields CDR1 SQVTM and CDR2 ANQGSEA. The CDR3 length is 13 residues. The CDR3 bases are TGCAGCGTTGAATGGGGGGGGCGAGATACGCAGCATTTT. It yields the protein CSVEWGGRDTQHF.

Comments on this clonotype: The junction does not match germline at one end; this may be a read error. This chain uses TRBV11-2 with TRBJ2-1; 7 bases map to TRBD2. The CDR3 loop spans 16 amino acids. Germline CDR1 SGHAT, CDR2 FQNNGV. The CDR3 bases are TGTGCCAGCAGCAGGGAGGGTAGTACGGCCTTCCATGAGCACTTCTTC. Translated: CASSREGSTAFHEHFF. The whole variable domain, filled in from reference TRBV11-2 and TRBJ2-1, reads EAGVAQSPRYKIIEKRQSVAFWCNPISGHATLYWYQQILGQGPKLLIQFQNNGVVDDSQLPKDRFSAERLKGVDSTLKIQPAKLEDSAVYLCASSREGSTAFHEHFFGPGTRLTVL.

Comments on this clonotype: This sequence may be a read error, since a much larger clone differs from it by one base. The rearrangement links TRBV12-3 or TRBV12-4 to TRBJ2-2; 9 bases map to TRBD2. There are 14 residues in the CDR3. CDR3 nucleotides: TGTGCCAGCAGTCCTAGCGGGGACACCTGGGAGCTGTTTTTT. This codes for CASSPSGDTWELFF.

This clonotype appeared once. The rearrangement links TRBV6-5 to TRBJ2-7; weak D call: TRBD2 (6 bases). The germline CDR1 and CDR2 sequences are MNHEY and SVGAGI. CDR3 length: 14 residues. The CDR3 sequence is CASRRDHRSYEQYV. The CDR3 DNA sequence: TGTGCCAGCAGGCGGGACCATAGGTCCTACGAGCAATACGTC.

V is TRBV7-9 and J is TRBJ1-1; 8 bases map to TRBD1. The CDR3 totals 15 residues. V lost 6 bases and J lost 8; bases outside the gene matches: 14. Germline-derived CDR1 and CDR2 are SEHNR and FQNEAQ (reference sequence). DNA of the CDR3: TGTGCCAGCAGTGTACGGCACAGGGGGTTTCTCGAAGCTTTCTTT. This codes for CASSVRHRGFLEAFF.

Note on this clonotype: Germline and junction disagree at one end, which may indicate a read error. This chain joins TRBV12-3 or TRBV12-4 and TRBJ2-1; 7 bases map to TRBD1. The CDR3 contains 15 residues. CDR3 residues: CTSSLGDSTGTEQFF. The CDR3 bases are TGTACCAGCAGTTTAGGGGACAGTACAGGTACTGAGCAGTTCTTC.

The J gene is TRBJ2-1, the V gene TRBV7-3; D uncertain. V was shortened by 0 bases and J by 8 bases, with 14 bases between the two germline ends. Germline CDR1 is SGHTA and CDR2 is FQGTGA. This CDR3 has 15 amino acids. The CDR3 nucleotides read TGTGCCAGCAGCTTAACGTCGGCAGGAAGTGATGAGCAGTTCTTC. Its translation is CASSLTSAGSDEQFF.

Turning to this clonotype: Germline and junction disagree at one end, which may indicate a read error. The chain employs TRBV29-1 and TRBJ1-2; D is possibly TRBD1 (5 bases). Per germline, CDR1 SQVTM and CDR2 ANQGSEA. CDR3 size: 12 residues. This chain's CDR3 is CSVEDTSYAYTF. The CDR3 DNA reads TGCAGCGTTGAGGACACTTCCTATGCCTACACCTTC.

Remarks on this clonotype: One end of the junction fails to match germline, which may point to a read error. The chain is built from TRBV6-1 and TRBJ1-5; D remains unclear. The CDR3 covers 14 residues. Germline CDR1 MNHNS, CDR2 SASEGT. CDR3: CASTRHGVYQPQHF. The CDR3 DNA sequence: TGTGCCAGCACTCGACATGGAGTTTATCAACCCCAGCATTTT.

Note on this clonotype: The junction differs from germline at one of its ends, possibly a read error. The chain couples TRBV11-2 to TRBJ2-3; D gene unclear. CDR3 size: 12 residues. In germline, CDR1 is SGHAT, CDR2 FQNNGV. CDR3 DNA: TGTGCCATCAGCTTAACATCAGATACACATTATTTT. Encoded protein: CAISLTSDTHYF.

In the case of this clonotype: Possible read error: a much larger clone is one base away. The chain is built from TRBV5-1 and TRBJ1-6; no firm D call. Deletions cut 2 bases from V and 7 bases from J, with 7 bases between. This CDR3 has 13 residues. Germline V lookup: CDR1 SGHRS, CDR2 YFSETQ. For the CDR3, the DNA is TGCGCCAGCAGCTTTGACCCAAATTCACCCCTCCACTTT. Translated: CASSFDPNSPLHF.

On this clonotype itself: The conserved phenylalanine or tryptophan normally closing the CDR3 is absent here, so this likely arose from a read error. The DNA is left out, because the CDR3 cannot be placed on it with certainty; the CDR3 is given as TCRdb lists it. The rearrangement uses TRBV11-3 and TRBJ2-3; TRBD1, the table's D call, was not compared with the DNA. From its first to its last residue, the CDR3 has 12 amino acids. Germline CDR1 is SGHNT and CDR2 is YENEEA. CDR3 protein: CASSHPRGTQCY.

Comment on this clonotype: Without the conserved terminal phenylalanine or tryptophan, this CDR3 likely stems from a read error. V usage is TRBV6-1 and J usage is TRBJ2-1; 9 bases are shared with TRBD2. Germline V gives CDR1 MNHNS, CDR2 SASEGT. V shed 7 bases and J 9 bases; nucleotides not matched to a gene: 10. CDR3 size: 14 residues. CDR3 region: CASIFSGSRSEQFL. The CDR3 coding sequence is TGTGCCAGCATATTTAGCGGGAGTAGGAGTGAGCAGTTCCTC.

The chain joins TRBV11-2 to TRBJ2-7; D is perhaps TRBD2 (6 bases). Trimming took 3 bases from V and 4 from J, leaving 13 bases between them. Germline CDR1 is SGHAT and CDR2 is FQNNGV. CDR3 length equals 14 residues. The CDR3 sequence: CASSLSQGLYEQYV. DNA of the CDR3: TGTGCCAGCAGCTTGAGCCAGGGACTTTACGAGCAGTACGTC.

The genes are TRBV10-2 and TRBJ2-1; D call uncertain. The CDR3 consists of 12 residues. V lost 2 bases and J 8 bases, leaving 7 bases between the germline ends. Germline CDR1 reads WSHSY; CDR2 reads SAAADI. The CDR3 sequence: CASSEDTYEQFF. The CDR3 nucleotides are TGCGCCAGCAGTGAGGACACTTATGAGCAGTTCTTC.

As regards this clonotype: The junction does not match germline at one end; this may be a read error. The chain is built from TRBV12-3 or TRBV12-4 and TRBJ2-2; D perhaps matches TRBD2 (6 bases). The CDR3 contains 14 residues. Here the CDR3 reads CASSLGSAGGKLSF. CDR3 in DNA: TGTGCCAGCAGTTTAGGGTCTGCTGGCGGGAAGCTGTCTTTT.

To note about this clonotype: At one end the junction does not follow the germline gene, possibly because of a read error. This sequence joins TRBV11-3 and TRBJ1-1; 7 bases are shared with TRBD1. The CDR3 loop spans 14 amino acids. Germline V gene data show CDR1 as SGHNT and CDR2 as YENEEA. The DNA for the CDR3 is TGTACCAGCAGCTCTGGACAGGTGAGCACTGAAGCTTTCTTT. Amino acid sequence: CTSSSGQVSTEAFF.

Details on this clonotype: This sequence may be a read error, since a much larger clone differs from it by one base. The conserved phenylalanine or tryptophan normally closing the CDR3 is absent here, so this likely arose from a read error. The chain links TRBV5-1 to TRBJ2-1; D is possibly TRBD2 (6 bases). Trimming pared 3 bases from V and 7 bases from J, leaving 23 bases between. The CDR3 runs 17 residues. CDR1 and CDR2 from the germline V gene are SGHRS and YFSETQ. CDR3 coding DNA: TGCGCCAGCAGCTCCGGACTACGCCTATCGGGTGGTAATGAGCAGTTCCTC. It encodes CASSSGLRLSGGNEQFL.

The chain uses TRBV6-2 or TRBV6-3 and TRBJ2-7; TRBD1 might be the D (5 bases). This CDR3 is 13 amino acids long. Germline-derived CDR1 and CDR2 are MNHEY and SVGEGT. The chain's CDR3 is CASSHSREGEHYV. Written as DNA, the CDR3 is TGTGCCAGCAGTCACTCCAGGGAAGGCGAGCACTACGTC.

To note about this clonotype: With a much larger clone just one base away, this may be a read error. V gene TRBV20-1 combines with J gene TRBJ2-1, with a tentative D call TRBD2 (7 bases). The germline CDR1 and CDR2 sequences are DFQATT and SNEGSKA (reference sequence). CDR3 length: 17 amino acids. CDR3 loop: CSTRDFLSGTSYNEQFF. The DNA of the CDR3 is TGCAGTACTAGAGATTTCTTAAGCGGGACAAGCTACAATGAGCAGTTCTTC.

As concerns this clonotype: Mismatch with germline at one junction end may stem from a read error. CDR3 sequence reads: CARSPSTASSTDTQYF. In DNA form, the CDR3 reads TGCGCCCGCAGCCCGTCGACAGCCTCCAGCACAGATACGCAGTATTTT. This chain joins TRBV4-1 and TRBJ2-3; D possibly corresponds to TRBD1 (5 bases). The CDR3 spans 16 residues. Germline CDR1 MGHRA, CDR2 YSYEKL.

This clonotype was detected ten times or more. The CDR3: CASSDLTGIGYTF. The CDR3 DNA is TGTGCCAGCAGCGACTTAACAGGGATTGGCTACACCTTC. This rearrangement joins TRBV6-5 to TRBJ1-2; D perhaps matches TRBD1 (6 bases). Trimming cost V 6 bases and J 7 bases, with 15 bases left between them. The V gene's germline CDR1 is MNHEY and CDR2 SVGAGI. The CDR3 has 13 residues.

About this clonotype itself: A much more abundant neighbour one base away suggests this may be a read error. This rearrangement joins TRBV5-6 to TRBJ1-1; D is possibly TRBD1 (6 bases). This CDR3 comprises 14 residues. From germline, CDR1 is SGHDT and CDR2 YYEEEE. The CDR3 region is CASSRGQLNTEVFF. In DNA, the CDR3 is TGTGCCAGCAGCCGGGGACAACTGAACACTGAAGTTTTCTTT.

A word on this clonotype: One junction end disagrees with the germline gene, perhaps due to a read error. The V and J genes are TRBV9 and TRBJ2-1; 10 bases map to TRBD2. The CDR3 has 15 amino acids. Germline CDR1 is SGDLS and CDR2 is YYNGEE. CDR3 in amino acids: CARSPQSGRANVQFF. In DNA, the CDR3 is TGTGCCAGAAGCCCTCAGAGCGGGAGGGCCAATGTGCAGTTCTTC. Looking up the rest from reference TRBV9 and TRBJ2-1 gives the full variable domain: DSGVTQTPKHLITATGQRVTLRCSPRSGDLSVYWYQQSLDQGLQFLIQYYNGEERAKGNILERFSAQQFPDLHSELNLSSLELGDSALYFCARSPQSGRANVQFFGPGTRLTVL.

This clonotype has only a few counts. A much larger clone differs by one base, so this may be a read error. The rearrangement joins TRBV12-5 to TRBJ2-2; tentatively, D is TRBD1 or TRBD2 (5 bases each). CDR1 is LGHNT, CDR2 FRNRAP, per germline. This CDR3 spans 12 amino acids. The CDR3 here is CASAVGDGVLFF. The CDR3 DNA follows: TGTGCTAGTGCCGTGGGGGACGGGGTGCTGTTTTTT.

V gene TRBV6-5 combines with J gene TRBJ2-1; 8 positions agree with TRBD2. CDR1 is MNHEY and CDR2 is SVGAGI in the germline V gene. The CDR3 has 16 residues. Trimming removed 8 bases from V and 5 bases from J; junction bases left unmatched: 14. As DNA, the CDR3 is TGTGCCAGCTACTCGATCTGGGGACTAGTGGACAATGAGCAGTTCTTC. It specifies CASYSIWGLVDNEQFF.

With respect to this clonotype: Possible read error: a much larger clone is one base away. The chain employs TRBV5-1 and TRBJ2-1, with TRBD2 matching 8 bases. Trimming took 4 bases from V and 4 from J; bases not matched to a gene: 7. This CDR3 spans 15 amino acids. Germline V gene data show CDR1 as SGHRS and CDR2 as YFSETQ. The CDR3 DNA reads as TGCGCCAGCAGCAGAAGCGGGAGTGGGTACAATGAGCAGTTCTTC. Translating gives CASSRSGSGYNEQFF.

This clonotype was detected once. The chain recombines TRBV6-2 or TRBV6-3 with TRBJ2-7; D not certain. CDR3 length: 16 amino acids. Germline V gene sequence: CDR1 MNHEY, CDR2 SVGEGT. As DNA, the CDR3 is TGTGCCAGCAGTTACTCGACCGTAGTGAAGTCCTACGAGCAGCACGTC. Translation: CASSYSTVVKSYEQHV.